These T cell receptor beta chains were read from a single sample in a study of technical replicates of blood from several donors. The assay was immunoSEQ multiplex PCR, and TCRdb's table has in-frame clones only and misses some. This sample has tens of thousands of clones; 91% occur once, and the top ten carry roughly 0.4%. Specimen: T cells isolated from PBMCs. These receptors originate from a human donor in good health. Some clones in this sample may be carry-over from other donors' samples. Both conserved end residues are part of each CDR3. A D gene is named only where the DNA matches it firmly. The size of a clone is reported for some rows only, either as once, few or many, or as a class for expanded clones.

>-|-|TRBJ2-1|TRBV28
CASSPGYNEQFF
TGTGCCAGCAGTCCGGGCTACAATGAGCAGTTCTTC
>-|-|TRBJ1-4|TRBV5-1
CASNSGRGEKLFF
TGCGCCAGCAACTCAGGGAGGGGTGAAAAACTGTTTTTT
>-|once|TRBJ1-5|TRBV27
CASSSYLAGRTPRPQHF
TGTGCCAGCAGTTCATATTTAGCCGGGAGGACCCCCCGGCCCCAGCATTTT
>-|-|TRBJ2-2|TRBV6-5
CASSYSAGGGELFF
TGTGCCAGCAGTTACTCCGCAGGAGGTGGGGAGCTGTTTTTT
>-|-|TRBJ1-2|TRBV25-1
CASSEGEEANYGYTF
TGTGCCAGCAGTGAAGGTGAGGAAGCTAACTATGGCTACACCTTC
>TRBD1|-|TRBJ1-2|TRBV7-9
CASSLKGGQRDGYTF
TGTGCCAGCAGCTTAAAAGGGGGACAGAGAGATGGCTACACCTTC
>-|-|TRBJ1-2|TRBV4-1
CASSPYRVYYGYTF
TGCGCCAGCAGCCCTTACAGGGTCTACTATGGCTACACCTTC
>TRBD1|-|TRBJ2-7|TRBV9
CASSVGPSGTGYYEQYF
TGTGCCAGCAGCGTAGGCCCTTCCGGGACAGGGTACTACGAGCAGTACTTC
>TRBD1|-|TRBJ2-5|TRBV30
CAWRTLDREWETQYF
TGTGCCTGGAGAACCTTGGACAGGGAATGGGAGACCCAGTACTTC
>TRBD2|-|TRBJ2-5|TRBV6-5
CASSFSGKETQYF
TGTGCCAGCAGTTTTAGCGGGAAAGAGACCCAGTACTTC
>-|-|TRBJ1-1|TRBV9
CASSVSGNTEAFF
TGTGCCAGCAGCGTGAGTGGGAACACTGAAGCTTTCTTT
>-|once|TRBJ2-2|TRBV5-4
CASSVKTGPGELFF
TGTGCCAGCAGCGTAAAGACAGGTCCCGGGGAGCTGTTTTTT
>-|-|TRBJ2-7|TRBV29-1
CSVEDERGYSYEQYF
TGCAGCGTTGAAGACGAGAGGGGGTACTCCTACGAGCAGTACTTC
>-|-|TRBJ2-6|TRBV7-9
CASSPKYGAGANVLTF
TGTGCCAGCAGCCCTAAGTATGGTGCAGGGGCCAACGTCCTGACTTTC
>TRBD1|-|TRBJ1-2|TRBV18
CASSSRDRNYGYTF
TGTGCCAGCTCATCCCGGGACAGAAACTATGGCTACACCTTC
>TRBD1|-|TRBJ2-2|TRBV5-6
CASSPHPGTVANTGELFF
TGTGCCAGCAGCCCTCATCCTGGGACAGTGGCGAACACCGGGGAGCTGTTTTTT
>-|once|TRBJ2-5|TRBV10-3
CAVQTDNRETQYF
TGTGCCGTCCAGACAGACAACAGGGAGACCCAGTACTTC
>TRBD1|once|TRBJ2-7|TRBV28
CASSLGQVYEQYF
TGTGCCAGCAGCCTTGGACAGGTCTACGAGCAGTACTTC